The 20 T cell receptor beta chains below all came from one sample that was sequenced in a study of early T cells in non-severe SARS-CoV-2 infection. TCRdb re-analysed the 5' RACE reads in MiXCR, keeping a single row per CDR3 protein. This table holds 60,000 to 70,000 distinct CDR3 sequences, around 9% found once. Source material: whole blood. These receptors all come from an adult who was a healthcare worker with PCR-confirmed SARS-CoV-2 infection or an uninfected control (not recorded which).

This clonotype showed up just a few times. The V gene is TRBV7-2, the J gene TRBJ2-3, with 11 bases matching TRBD2. CDR3 size: 18 residues. CDR1 is SGHTA, CDR2 FQGNSA, per germline. Unmatched junction bases numbered 7, after V lost 1 base and J lost 1 base. CDR3 protein: CASSLGGLAGTGTDTQYF. The CDR3 DNA reads TGTGCCAGCAGCTTAGGAGGACTAGCGGGCACGGGCACAGATACGCAGTATTTT. Drawing the rest from reference TRBV7-2 and TRBJ2-3, the complete variable domain is GAGVSQSPSNKVTEKGKDVELRCDPISGHTALYWYRQSLGQGLEFLIYFQGNSAPDKSGLPSDRFSAERTGGSVSTLTIQRTQQEDSAVYLCASSLGGLAGTGTDTQYFGPGTRLTVL.

The chain joins TRBV7-3 to TRBJ2-1, with 10 bases matching TRBD2. Germline CDR1 is SGHTA and CDR2 is FQGTGA. Trimming cost V 3 bases and J 5 bases; bases outside gene matches: 4. CDR3 length equals 15 residues. This chain's CDR3 is CASSFSSGSDNEQFF. For the CDR3, the DNA is TGTGCCAGCAGCTTCTCTAGCGGGAGCGACAATGAGCAGTTCTTC.

The CDR3 reads CASSYYQARERGLTEAFF. CDR3 DNA: TGTGCCAGCAGTTACTACCAGGCGAGGGAAAGGGGATTAACTGAAGCTTTCTTT. V usage is TRBV6-2 or TRBV6-3 and J usage is TRBJ1-1; D is possibly TRBD1 (5 bases). The CDR3 runs 18 residues. Germline CDR1 MNHEY, CDR2 SVGEGT. V was trimmed by 1 base and J by 5 bases, leaving 23 bases between them.

The sample holds many counts of this clonotype. The chain joins TRBV7-3 to TRBJ2-3, with 8 bases lining up with TRBD1. V lost 5 bases and J lost 1; bases outside the gene matches: 2. CDR1 and CDR2 from the germline V gene are SGHTA and FQGTGA. The CDR3 contains 14 residues. Here the CDR3 reads CASSPDRGTDTQYF. DNA for the CDR3: TGTGCCAGCAGCCCGGACAGGGGCACAGATACGCAGTATTTT.

The V gene is TRBV4-1, the J gene TRBJ2-3, with 12 bases that match TRBD1. V gave up 4 bases and J gave up 0 bases; unmatched junction bases: 11. The CDR3 loop spans 19 amino acids. CDR1 MGHRA and CDR2 YSYEKL come from the germline V gene. CDR3 residues: CASSREGQGAAGSTDTQYF. CDR3 nucleotides: TGCGCCAGCAGCCGAGAGGGACAGGGGGCTGCGGGGAGCACAGATACGCAGTATTTT.

About this clonotype: A much larger clone differs by one base, so this may be a read error. V and J are TRBV20-1 and TRBJ2-5; no clear D gene. The CDR3 is 13 residues long. Germline CDR1 reads DFQATT; CDR2 reads SNEGSKA (reference sequence). The CDR3 DNA is TGCAGTGCTTGGAGCCTCGTTCAAGAGACCCTGTACTTC. As protein: CSAWSLVQETLYF.

This clonotype was recorded many times. V is TRBV19 and J is TRBJ2-6, with no clear D. Germline V gene data show CDR1 as LNHDA and CDR2 as SQIVND (reference sequence). The CDR3 runs 15 residues. V gave up 5 bases and J gave up 2 bases, with 10 bases separating them. This CDR3 reads CASSPLTAGANVLTF. The CDR3 DNA reads TGTGCCAGTAGTCCGTTGACCGCTGGGGCCAACGTCCTGACTTTC.

There are many counts of this clonotype. The gene calls are TRBV29-1 and TRBJ2-1; D could derive from TRBD1 or TRBD2 (5 bases each). The CDR3 has 14 residues. Trimming pared 5 bases from V and 7 bases from J, leaving 18 bases between. Germline V gives CDR1 SQVTM, CDR2 ANQGSEA. The CDR3 DNA reads as TGCAGCGTTACGTCCGGCAGGGCGGGTAATGAGCAGTTCTTC. This sequence encodes CSVTSGRAGNEQFF.

This clonotype was counted a few times. The chain is built from TRBV19 and TRBJ2-2; TRBD1 matches at 7 bases. Germline CDR1 reads LNHDA; CDR2 reads SQIVND (reference sequence). V shed 11 bases, J shed 3 bases, and the junction held 9 bases outside the gene matches. CDR3 length: 14 amino acids. The CDR3 is CAGNRGLDTGELFF. In DNA form, the CDR3 reads TGTGCCGGGAACAGGGGTCTGGACACCGGGGAGCTGTTTTTT.

The CDR3 spells CASSQSWTGGHEQYF. For the CDR3, the DNA is TGTGCCAGCAGCCAATCGTGGACAGGGGGCCACGAGCAGTACTTC. The chain is built from TRBV3-1 and TRBJ2-7, with 11 bases that match TRBD1. CDR1 LGHDT and CDR2 YNNKEL come from the germline V gene (reference sequence). Trimming took 2 bases from V and 5 from J; bases not matched to a gene: 5. The length of the CDR3 is 15 residues.

This clonotype was detected ten times or more. The chain recombines TRBV2 with TRBJ2-3; 10 nucleotides agree with TRBD2. Germline V gene sequence: CDR1 SNHLY, CDR2 FYNNEI. J gave up 4 bases and V 5 bases, and 15 bases lay outside the gene matches. This CDR3 contains 18 residues. The DNA for the CDR3 is TGTGCCAGCAGTAAGGGGATAGCGGGAGGCCCATTTGCAGATACGCAGTATTTT. Protein sequence: CASSKGIAGGPFADTQYF. Based on the CDR3 plus reference TRBV2 and TRBJ2-3, the full variable domain is EPEVTQTPSHQVTQMGQEVILRCVPISNHLYFYWYRQILGQKVEFLVSFYNNEISEKSEIFDDQFSVERPDGSNFTLKIRSTKLEDSAMYFCASSKGIAGGPFADTQYFGPGTRLTVL.

Ten or more counts support this clonotype. The chain uses TRBV6-5 and TRBJ2-1; 10 bases agree with TRBD2. The CDR3 totals 19 residues. V shed 8 bases, J shed 1 base, and the junction held 17 bases outside the gene matches. CDR1 is MNHEY and CDR2 is SVGAGI in the germline V gene. The CDR3 nucleotides are TGTGCCAGCCACCCAAGGGGGGCTAGCGGGAGATGGTCCTACAATGAGCAGTTCTTC. It is translated as CASHPRGASGRWSYNEQFF.

In its sample, this clonotype was seen a few times. The chain recombines TRBV20-1 with TRBJ2-3, with TRBD2 identical over 9 bases. The CDR3 contains 14 residues. Germline V CDR1 and CDR2: DFQATT, SNEGSKA (reference sequence). V lost 1 base, J lost 3 bases, and 2 bases stayed unmatched. The CDR3 is CSARGGLATDTQYF. DNA for the CDR3: TGCAGTGCTAGAGGAGGACTAGCGACAGATACGCAGTATTTT.

This clonotype was observed a few times. The rearrangement joins TRBV18 to TRBJ1-1; the match to TRBD1 covers 7 bases. Germline trimming cut 4 bases from V and 2 bases from J; bases unmatched to any gene: 4. CDR1 is KGHSH and CDR2 is LQKENI in the germline V gene. The length of the CDR3 is 14 residues. The CDR3 region has the DNA TGTGCCAGCTCACGAGGGGGCGAAAACACTGAAGCTTTCTTT. Protein: CASSRGGENTEAFF.

This clonotype was detected only a few times. The chain links TRBV12-3 or TRBV12-4 to TRBJ2-7; 7 bases are a match to TRBD2. With 3 bases clipped from V and 11 bases from J, the junction kept 4 bases outside the gene matches. The CDR3 runs 11 residues. For the CDR3, the DNA is TGTGCCAGCAGTTTGTCGAGCGGGAAGTACTTC. Its translation is CASSLSSGKYF.

Details on this clonotype: This may stem from a read error, because a much larger clone lies one nucleotide away. This rearrangement joins TRBV19 to TRBJ2-5, with 7 bases aligning to TRBD2. The CDR3 extends over 14 amino acids. Germline V lookup: CDR1 LNHDA, CDR2 SQIVND (reference sequence). Here the CDR3 reads CTTRLAGWQETQYF. In nucleotides, the CDR3 is TGTACCACAAGACTAGCTGGATGGCAAGAGACCCAGTACTTC. Based on the CDR3 plus reference TRBV19 and TRBJ2-5, the full variable domain is DGGITQSPKYLFRKEGQNVTLSCEQNLNHDAMYWYRQDPGQGLRLIYYSQIVNDFQKGDIAEGYSVSREKKESFPLTVTSAQKNPTAFYLCTTRLAGWQETQYFGPGTRLLVL.

This clonotype has ten or more counts. The rearrangement links TRBV20-1 to TRBJ2-1; the D gene is possibly TRBD2 (5 bases). This CDR3 contains 14 residues. Deletions cut 0 bases from V and 6 bases from J, with 12 bases between. Germline CDR1 is DFQATT and CDR2 is SNEGSKA (reference sequence). CDR3 sequence reads: CSARDRRRVNEQFF. In DNA, the CDR3 is TGCAGTGCTAGAGATAGACGGCGGGTCAATGAGCAGTTCTTC.

This clonotype was found a few times. This chain links TRBV5-4 with TRBJ2-1; 7 bases fit TRBD2. The CDR3 loop spans 14 amino acids. Germline loops: CDR1 SGHNT, CDR2 YYREEE (reference sequence). The junction had 6 bases not matched to a gene; V was cut back by 5 bases and J by 4 bases. CDR3 in amino acids: CASSLPGGYNEQFF. In nucleotides, the CDR3 is TGTGCCAGCAGTCTCCCGGGGGGATACAATGAGCAGTTCTTC.

V gene TRBV6-6 combines with J gene TRBJ1-5; D gene uncertain. The germline V and J ends were trimmed by 0 bases and 3 bases, with 6 bases remaining between them. CDR3 length equals 14 residues. Germline values: CDR1 MNHNY, CDR2 SVGAGI (reference sequence). CDR3 in DNA: TGTGCCAGCAGTTACTCCGGAATCAATCAGCCCCAGCATTTT. Amino acid sequence: CASSYSGINQPQHF.

The chain has TRBV12-3 or TRBV12-4 and TRBJ1-2; 8 positions agree with TRBD1. The J segment lost 7 bases and the V segment lost 4 bases, leaving 11 bases of the junction unmatched. The CDR3 covers 15 residues. CDR3 in DNA: TGTGCCAGCAGTTCCCTCCAGCAGGGGGCGACTGGCTACACCTTC. It encodes CASSSLQQGATGYTF.